This T cell receptor (beta chain) was sequenced for a study of blood T cells in healthy people across ages. Primers used in a second PCR of roughly 7 to 12 cycles were a sample-barcoded 5' primer and a J-beta primer mix. Researchers report that a template-switch adaptor with 12 random nucleotides tagged each cDNA molecule. TCRdb itself ran the 5' RACE reads through MiXCR, one entry per CDR3 protein. The sample consists of 550,000 to 750,000 distinct CDR3 sequences, roughly 21% of them appearing once. The specimen sequenced was blood. The sequence came from a man between 65 and 85 years old in good health.

The CDR3 spells CASSQGASTGELFF. CDR3 coding DNA: TGTGCCAGCAGCCAAGGGGCGAGCACCGGGGAGCTGTTTTTT. The rearrangement links TRBV3-1 to TRBJ2-2; D remains ambiguous. V was pared by 1 base and J by 4 bases, with 7 bases between. Germline loops: CDR1 LGHDT, CDR2 YNNKEL (reference sequence). The CDR3 runs to 14 residues.